This T cell receptor (beta chain) was observed in a study of blood T cell repertoires in COVID-19. Study in general: Samples came from the United States, Italy and Spain, spanning acute and convalescent COVID-19.

Per the germline V gene, CDR1 is SGHRS and CDR2 is YFSETQ. Trimming took off 4 bases at V and 5 bases at J, with 9 bases between the two ends. The CDR3 has 13 residues. Assignments of participants to cohorts depended upon their own reported clinical history. In the study's own analysis: Counts of nucleated cells, estimated from reference gene primer amplification, were obtained. Data came from immunoSEQ multiplex PCR; TCRdb stores just in-frame clones and leaves some out. Clone size and V and J calls were adopted from that table, with D and trimming inferred from the DNA. The data contain 200,000 or so clones, more than 70% of them seen just once; the ten biggest clones take up approximately 2.5%.

The V call is TRBV5-1, the J call TRBJ2-2; D perhaps matches TRBD2 (6 bases). This clonotype was obtained from a woman between 40 and 55 years old with acute COVID-19. Sample: PBMCs or T cells enriched from blood (not recorded which). The CDR3 DNA sequence: TGCGCCAGCAGCCAGACTAGAACCGGGGAGCTGTTTTTT. Amino acid sequence: CASSQTRTGELFF.